One T cell receptor (beta chain) is described in this entry. It lacks a known antigen. Base qualities are not at hand, and no much larger clone is one base apart. The data were obtained in a study of blood T cell repertoires in COVID-19 (dated by TCRdb to 2020 to 2021). About the investigation overall: Samples from collaborators originated in the United States, Italy and Spain and spanned both the acute and convalescent phases of COVID-19. Where HLA class I and class II types were available, the types were taken from metadata supplied by the sample provider, not from assay-based typing. The samples were drawn from two sources: the first 160 participants of the ongoing ImmuneRACE study, and 950 to 1,500 subjects contributed by 6 global collaborators. The sample metadata nearly always contained a de-identified subject ID, COVID-19 status, age in years and sex. The repertoires were released in a freely available public database meant as a resource for research on the immune response to SARS-CoV-2. The dataset comprised deeply sampled blood TCRbeta repertoires from subjects exposed to, actively infected with, or recovered from COVID-19. The prospective study material was composed of cDNA or gDNA derived from T cells, B-cell-depleted T cells, or PBMCs. Overall study results and their limits: How much clinical and demographic metadata was included differed by source and by participant, and the metadata was provided uncurated.

The immunoSEQ Assay, a bias-controlled multiplex PCR, was used to amplify TCRbeta CDR3 regions from genomic DNA. Per the source publication's procedure: Within the assay, amplification of reference gene primers was used to estimate how many nucleated cells each sample contained. Sequence reads were collapsed and filtered to measure the absolute abundance of every unique TCRbeta CDR3 rearrangement. Productive Simpson clonality was computed per sample as the square root of Simpson's diversity index over productive rearrangements. TCRdb limited this immuneACCESS table to in-frame rearrangements with V and J called. A share of clones is missing; checked studies link under half to unresolved V genes, and the rest is unexplained. The DNA was the basis for D and trimming; V, J and clone size are from that table. This sample has about 76,000 clones in its table, and approximately 88% of those were observed once. Of the sample, 5.8% is held by the ten largest clones.

The germline V gene gives CDR1 as SGHRS and CDR2 as YFSETQ. The CDR3, cysteine through phenylalanine, is 14 amino acids long. The kept DNA is CDR3 alone, 42 bases in frame from the first base. A distance of 14 bases separates the germline ends of V and J, which lose 5 bases and 2 bases respectively. The collaborating institutions used their own protocols to collect whole blood in K2EDTA tubes. For TCRbeta analysis, collaborators shipped samples in one of three forms: frozen whole blood, isolated PBMCs, or DNA extracted from either of those sample types. The receptor was derived from a man aged 50-60 years with active COVID-19. What was sequenced was peripheral blood. Here the chain combines TRBV5-1 and TRBJ2-7, with the D gene not clear enough to name. The DNA sequence follows: TGCGCCAGCAGGAGTCTTTTAAACCCCTACGAGCAGTACTTC. Translated, it gives CASRSLLNPYEQYF.